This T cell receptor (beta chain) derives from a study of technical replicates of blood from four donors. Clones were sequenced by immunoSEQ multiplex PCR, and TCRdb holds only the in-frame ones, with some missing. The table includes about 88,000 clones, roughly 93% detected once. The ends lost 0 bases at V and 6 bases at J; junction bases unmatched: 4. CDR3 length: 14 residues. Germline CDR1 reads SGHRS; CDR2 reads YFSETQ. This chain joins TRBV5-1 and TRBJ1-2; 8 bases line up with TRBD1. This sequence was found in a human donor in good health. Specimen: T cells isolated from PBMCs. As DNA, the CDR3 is TGCGCCAGCAGCTTGGCCAACAGGGGGGATGGCTACACCTTC. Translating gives CASSLANRGDGYTF.